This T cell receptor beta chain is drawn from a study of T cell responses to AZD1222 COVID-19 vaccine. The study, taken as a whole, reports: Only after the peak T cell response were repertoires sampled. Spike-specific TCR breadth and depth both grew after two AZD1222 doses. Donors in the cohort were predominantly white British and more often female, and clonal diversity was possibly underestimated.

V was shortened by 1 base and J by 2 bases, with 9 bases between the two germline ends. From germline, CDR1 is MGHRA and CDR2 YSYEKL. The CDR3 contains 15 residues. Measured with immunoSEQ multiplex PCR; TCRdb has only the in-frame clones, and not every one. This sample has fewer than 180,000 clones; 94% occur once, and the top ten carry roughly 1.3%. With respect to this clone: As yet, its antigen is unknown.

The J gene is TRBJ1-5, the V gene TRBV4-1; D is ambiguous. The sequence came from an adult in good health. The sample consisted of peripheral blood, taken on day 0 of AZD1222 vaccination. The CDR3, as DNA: TGCGCCAGCAGCCAAGTTCGTGGAGGCAATCAGCCCCAGCATTTT. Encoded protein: CASSQVRGGNQPQHF.